Listed here are 20 T cell receptor beta chains from one sample, sequenced in a study of shared clonotypes between healthy human individuals. Profiling relied on immunoSEQ multiplex PCR, and the TCRdb table lists in-frame clones only, not all of them. The data show approximately 500,000 clones, 70% to 80% seen once. Sequencing input: PBMCs. Receptors originate from a woman between 40 and 50 years old in good health. Some clones in this sample may be carry-over from other donors' samples.

This clone was picked up a small number of times. The chain has TRBV23-1 and TRBJ2-1; the D gene is possibly TRBD1 (6 bases). TRBV23-1 is an ORF for which the function is uncertain. The V end was cut by 2 bases, the J end by 7 bases, with 15 bases between. The CDR3 sequence is 15 residues long. The CDR3 is CASSQNRATLNEQFF. In DNA, the CDR3 is TGCGCCAGCAGTCAAAACAGGGCCACCCTTAATGAGCAGTTCTTC.

CDR3 DNA: TGTGCCAGCACTTTTGGGAGCAATCAGCCCCAGCATTTT. Amino acid sequence: CASTFGSNQPQHF. The chain combines TRBV6-1 with TRBJ1-5, with D unclear. V lost 7 bases and J lost 1, with 8 bases in between. Germline CDR1 reads MNHNS; CDR2 reads SASEGT. This CDR3 has 13 residues.

The gene calls are TRBV19 and TRBJ1-2; TRBD1 matches at 8 bases. This CDR3 has 13 residues. The germline V gene encodes CDR1 LNHDA and CDR2 SQIVND (reference sequence). Unmatched junction bases numbered 4, after V lost 3 bases and J lost 7 bases. The CDR3 is CASSIGQGIGYTF. In DNA form, the CDR3 reads TGTGCCAGTAGTATCGGACAGGGAATTGGCTACACCTTC.

This chain uses TRBV7-2 with TRBJ1-2; the D is unclear. CDR3 length: 14 amino acids. Germline V gives CDR1 SGHTA, CDR2 FQGNSA. Trimming shortened V by 1 base and J by 8 bases, and 14 bases separated the two germline ends. CDR3 amino acids: CASSLERDLGGYTF. As DNA, the CDR3 is TGTGCCAGCAGCTTAGAAAGGGATTTGGGCGGCTACACCTTC.

The chain recombines TRBV19 with TRBJ1-5, with TRBD1 identical over 7 bases. The trim removed 9 bases at V and 4 bases at J, leaving 12 bases unmatched. Per the germline V gene, CDR1 is LNHDA and CDR2 is SQIVND (reference sequence). The CDR3 contains 15 residues. The CDR3 sequence is CASRDREVLNQPQHF. In DNA form, the CDR3 reads TGTGCCAGCAGAGACAGGGAAGTTTTAAATCAGCCCCAGCATTTT.

The gene calls are TRBV5-1 and TRBJ1-2; D not resolved. The V end was cut by 0 bases, the J end by 7 bases, with 10 bases between. CDR1 and CDR2 from the germline V gene are SGHRS and YFSETQ. The CDR3 extends over 13 amino acids. CDR3 region: CASSLVGVGGYTF. DNA for the CDR3: TGCGCCAGCAGCTTGGTGGGTGTAGGTGGCTACACCTTC.

Here the CDR3 DNA reads TGTGCCAGCAGCCCCGGAGGGGGAGGTGAGCAGTTCTTC. Amino acids: CASSPGGGGEQFF. This rearrangement joins TRBV7-2 to TRBJ2-1; D may match TRBD1 or TRBD2 (6 bases each). The CDR3 has 13 amino acids. CDR1 is SGHTA and CDR2 is FQGNSA in the germline V gene. V lost 5 bases and J 9 bases, leaving 14 bases between the germline ends.

The chain uses TRBV10-3 and TRBJ2-5; 9 bases fit TRBD2. The J call may not be correct, given that the DNA end is closer to TRBJ2-7. The CDR3 spans 14 residues. Per germline, CDR1 ENHRY and CDR2 SYGVKD. CDR3 DNA: TGTGCCATCAGTGAGTATGGACTAGCGAGCGAGCAGTACTTC. Encoded protein: CAISEYGLASEQYF.

V and J are TRBV30 and TRBJ1-2, with a possible D match to TRBD1 (5 bases). The V gene's germline CDR1 is GTSNPN and CDR2 SVGIG (reference sequence). V was trimmed by 0 bases and J by 7 bases, leaving 21 bases between them. The CDR3 is 16 amino acids. CDR3 DNA: TGTGCCTGGAGTGTAATCCGGGGCCCAGTCGACCGTGGCTACACCTTC. Protein sequence: CAWSVIRGPVDRGYTF.

Here the CDR3 DNA reads TGTGCCAGCAGCGTAGGGCTAGCGAACTACGAGCAGTACTTC. It is translated as CASSVGLANYEQYF. This chain connects TRBV9 to TRBJ2-5; perhaps TRBD2 as D (6 bases). The J call is in doubt because the DNA end fits TRBJ2-7 better. This CDR3 contains 14 residues. Germline values: CDR1 SGDLS, CDR2 YYNGEE.

In this sample, this clone turned up many times. The V call is TRBV9, the J call TRBJ2-1; 7 bases agree with TRBD2. CDR3 length equals 13 residues. Trimming cost V 0 bases and J 10 bases; bases outside gene matches: 4. In germline, CDR1 is SGDLS, CDR2 YYNGEE. The CDR3 loop is CASSVVGAGEQFF. As DNA, the CDR3 is TGTGCCAGCAGCGTAGTAGGAGCGGGAGAGCAGTTCTTC.

J is TRBJ2-5 and V is TRBV11-1; 8 bases fit TRBD2. J lost 10 bases, V lost 5 bases, and 15 bases had no gene match. The CDR3 runs 15 residues. Looked up from germline, CDR1 is SGHAT and CDR2 is FQDESV (reference sequence). CDR3 in amino acids: CASSQGRAPRGGQYF. The CDR3 DNA is TGTGCCAGCAGCCAAGGCAGGGCTCCCCGGGGGGGCCAGTACTTC.

V and J are TRBV27 and TRBJ1-1, with a weak D call TRBD1 (5 bases). V shed 1 base and J shed 0 bases, with 15 bases lying between them. CDR3 length: 17 amino acids. Germline V CDR1 and CDR2: MNHEY, SMNVEV (reference sequence). DNA of the CDR3: TGTGCCAGCAGTTTATTCAGCTGGGGGGGAATGAACACTGAAGCTTTCTTT. Amino acid sequence: CASSLFSWGGMNTEAFF.

The rearrangement uses TRBV7-2 and TRBJ2-7; D might be TRBD1 (6 bases). Germline CDR1 is SGHTA and CDR2 is FQGNSA. Trimming took off 1 base at V and 2 bases at J, with 9 bases between the two ends. The CDR3 contains 14 residues. The CDR3 loop is CASSLGWTAYEQYF. The CDR3 nucleotides read TGTGCCAGCAGCTTAGGGTGGACAGCCTACGAGCAGTACTTC.

The CDR3: CAWSVGGRGWSPLHF. CDR3 DNA sequence: TGTGCCTGGAGTGTTGGTGGCAGGGGGTGGTCACCCCTCCACTTT. The J gene is TRBJ1-6, the V gene TRBV30; 7 bases fit TRBD1. With 0 bases clipped from V and 10 bases from J, the junction kept 9 bases outside the gene matches. Germline CDR1 GTSNPN, CDR2 SVGIG (reference sequence). The CDR3 sequence is 15 residues long.

The CDR3 region is CASRSGQANTEAFF. DNA for the CDR3: TGTGCCAGCAGATCCGGACAGGCGAACACTGAAGCTTTCTTT. V usage is TRBV6-5 and J usage is TRBJ1-1, with TRBD1 matching 7 bases. J lost 1 base, V lost 6 bases, and 5 bases had no gene match. CDR1 and CDR2 (germline): MNHEY, SVGAGI. This CDR3 spans 14 amino acids.

The chain links TRBV11-3 to TRBJ2-7, with TRBD1 matching 12 bases. Germline assignment: CDR1 SGHNT and CDR2 YENEEA. The CDR3 contains 14 residues. V dropped 5 bases and J dropped 6; count of bases not matched to a gene: 5. The CDR3 here is CASSPGTGGGEQYF. The CDR3 DNA follows: TGTGCCAGCAGCCCCGGGACAGGGGGCGGCGAGCAGTACTTC.

On this clone itself: Other DNA sequences of this sample code for an identical CDR3. The chain recombines TRBV5-1 with TRBJ2-1; tentatively, D is TRBD2 (5 bases). This CDR3 contains 14 residues. Germline V gives CDR1 SGHRS, CDR2 YFSETQ. Trimming left V 4 bases short and J 2 bases short, with 10 bases between. The CDR3 protein is CASSPGLAYNEQFF. For the CDR3, the DNA is TGCGCCAGCAGCCCTGGACTGGCCTACAATGAGCAGTTCTTC.

This clone was counted only a few times. The CDR3 reads CSVGGLHNEQFF. The CDR3 DNA follows: TGCAGCGTTGGGGGGCTTCACAATGAGCAGTTCTTC. This chain joins TRBV29-1 and TRBJ2-1, with D perhaps TRBD1 (6 bases). The CDR3 covers 12 residues. V lost 4 bases, J lost 5 bases, and 9 bases lay in between. Germline assignment: CDR1 SQVTM and CDR2 ANQGSEA.

This clone came up once. One end of the junction is discordant with germline, which a read error may explain. The J gene is TRBJ2-3, the V gene TRBV2; D not certain. Germline V lookup: CDR1 SNHLY, CDR2 FYNNEI. The length of the CDR3 is 11 residues. The CDR3 nucleotides read TGTGCCAGCAGTGAAATCTCCGTGGGGAATTTT. It yields the protein CASSEISVGNF.